The subject of this entry is one T cell receptor beta chain. Which antigen it targets is not known. Base quality data are lacking; no much larger clone is found one base away. The cohort consisted of some 730 healthy bone marrow donors. Cohort members were all nominally healthy when sampled, although unrecorded immune exposures were likely present. The donor was CMV seronegative and was included in the group of over 300 seronegative cohort members. Each donor provided a peripheral blood sample, and peripheral blood mononuclear cells were used for TCR beta sequencing. Genomic DNA was extracted from the blood cell samples with the Qiagen DNeasy Blood Extraction Kit. This specimen comes from a study of cytomegalovirus exposure and HLA in healthy donors (dated by TCRdb to about 2017). In the study overall: According to an earlier analysis of several hundred of the donors, roughly 180 million T cells yielded over 100 million unique TCR beta sequences and about 280 Gb of sequence data. An early release covering over 500 HLA-typed donors comprised around 300 gigabases of sequencing data and around 85 million unique TCR sequences. Of the roughly 400 genotyped donors, approximately 80% fell in the genetic ancestry cluster associated with self-reported Caucasian donors. The study aimed to test whether cataloging public T cell receptors could reveal signatures of past pathogen exposure. The T cell repertoires of 666 subjects were profiled by immunosequencing and related to cytomegalovirus serostatus. In addition to the first cohort of about 650 subjects, a separate validation cohort of 120 different subjects was used. To predict cytomegalovirus infection status, the study brought together high-throughput TCR immunosequencing, statistical association of individual TCRs with disease status, and machine learning. To study patterns of TCR occurrence, a later analysis re-analyzed previously published TCR beta repertoires from just over 650 donors and added high-resolution HLA genotyping. The later analysis used no new phenotypic data to find candidate immune exposures, relying instead on TCR beta sequences and their occurrence across donors. An earlier analysis of 587 of the donors applied high-throughput TCR beta sequencing to assess whether each TCR beta V gene segment acted as functional or pseudogenic. Donor age, sex, ethnicity and CMV serostatus were compiled alongside the repertoire data. A later genetic analysis took genome-wide SNP genotypes for 398 of the 666 donors and used that subset as a discovery cohort. All discovery cohort repertoires had been generated on a single sequencing platform. HLA typing covered class I and class II loci at four-digit resolution. The number of typed donors differed by locus: about 620-640 for A, B, C, DRB1 and DQB1; some 500 for DQA1; 606 for DPA1; and 400 to 480 for DPB1. Several DR-DQ haplotypes were treated as single units for association and clustering because of strong linkage in the cohort. Among some 400 genotyped donors of the cohort, an average of around 220,000 unique TCR beta nucleotide sequences was sequenced per donor, of which about 18% were non-productive.

Including the terminal cysteine and phenylalanine, the CDR3 comprises 16 residues. Of the read, only the CDR3 DNA is kept; its 48 bases are in frame from base 1. From a lookup of the germline V gene, CDR1 and CDR2 are SNHLY and FYNNEI. The trim is 9 bases for V and 8 bases for J, with a gap of 26 bases between the germline ends. Preparation of the library involved the immunoSEQ multiplex PCR assay. For the multiplex PCR, a mixture combining 60 forward primers for TCR Vbeta segments and 13 reverse primers for TCR Jbeta segments was used. A multiplex PCR assay on genomic DNA amplified the CDR3 region of rearranged TCR beta genes. On the Illumina HiSeq System, the amplified TCR beta libraries were sequenced as 87-base-pair reads. The study's own analysis went as follows. Across the 500 to 850 repertoires, a later analysis counted roughly 77 million unique TCR beta chains, 9.5 million to 13 million of which were shared by at least two donors. A nearest-neighbor algorithm error-corrected the raw reads and collapsed the reads into unique sequences, merging closely related sequences to remove PCR and sequencing errors. CDR3 sequences were aligned to IMGT reference sequences to assign V, D and J gene segments. Each retained sequence needed at least a six-nucleotide match to both a V gene segment and a J gene segment. Rearrangements were called productive when the CDR3 lacked stop codons and stayed in frame with V and J; all others were non-productive. Following IMGT convention, CDR3 was defined as the stretch from the second conserved V-encoded cysteine up to the conserved J-encoded phenylalanine. In an earlier analysis of approximately 500 of the donors, sequences lacking an unambiguous match to a single V gene segment were excluded. In an earlier analysis of approximately 560 of the donors, a V segment was called functional when productive rearrangements were above 56.7%, and segregating when the standard deviation between donors exceeded 5%. A statistical classification framework was built to diagnose cytomegalovirus status from the catalog of TCR beta chain sequences. In a later analysis, TCR nucleotide sequences were compared against IMGT/GENE-DB human TR gene sequences so that V and J genes could be assigned. Using the TCRdist pipeline, a later analysis assigned CDR3 sequences along with most-parsimonious VDJ recombination scenarios. In a later analysis, each TCR beta chain was defined by its CDR3 amino acid sequence together with its V-gene family, and reads without a unique V-gene family were excluded. To address suspected cross-contamination and a sequencing artifact, a later analysis removed over 500 highly shared, low-generation-probability nucleotide sequences. A later analysis calculated a clonal expansion index for each public chain from normalized within-repertoire ranks of inferred template counts. In a later analysis, generation probabilities were computed with a VDJ recombination model fitted to out-of-frame rearrangements, and the resulting probabilities were checked against IGoR. In a later analysis, hypergeometric tests were used to score TCR-TCR, TCR-HLA and TCR-CMV co-occurrence, with a repertoire-size bias correction applied to TCR pairs. A later analysis estimated false discovery rates by permuting HLA or CMV assignments 20 times. In a later analysis, co-occurring TCRs were grouped using DBSCAN, and TCRdist sequence similarity was added for clustering within HLA-allele-positive subsets. Co-occurrence clustering excluded repertoires with fewer than 30,000 or more than 120,000 public chains, plus five with anomalous nucleotide sharing. TCRdb took this table from immuneACCESS and kept in-frame rearrangements with V and J called. Such tables lack part of the clones; where checked against another copy, unresolved V genes explain under half of the gap, and the rest is unexplained. That table gives V, J and clone size, and the DNA gave D and trimming. This sample is represented by about 170,000 clones; roughly 80% of them were singletons. Approximately 2.4% of the sample comes from the top ten.

Study-wide conclusions, independent of this receptor: According to a later analysis, TCR association rates differed among HLA loci, with DRB1 alleles showing the most associated TCRs and HLA-C alleles showing the fewest. Correlated functional status among segregating V segments might be attributable to linkage disequilibrium, but an unknown experimental factor could not be ruled out. At a false discovery rate of 0.05, a later analysis linked some 17,000 TCR beta sequences to specific HLA alleles. It was suggested by the authors that the approach could potentially be generalized to other disease states and immunological phenotypes. Several of the top co-occurrence clusters appeared to be linked to parvovirus B19, influenza, CMV and Epstein-Barr virus, according to a later analysis. In an earlier analysis of 587 of the donors, most TCR beta V segments were observed in productive rearrangements about 87% or about 30% of the time, broadly matching IMGT annotations. Most TCR sequences were observed very rarely across donors, whereas some public TCRs were present in many individuals. Immune exposure information for the cohort was limited to CMV serostatus. The classifier was reported to diagnose cytomegalovirus status with high specificity and sensitivity in both the original and validation cohorts. A further reported finding was that TCR beta sequences accurately predicted the HLA-A and HLA-B alleles for most subjects in the first cohort. HLA typing was unavailable for some donors at each locus, so association tests used only the typed subset. Assigning TCR associations to individual alleles was difficult when HLA alleles, especially DR and DQ, strongly co-occurred. The earlier analysis of nearly 600 of the donors excluded 15 to 20 rarely observed V segments, including chromosome 9 orphons, because counts were too low. Compared with equally common non-associated chains, HLA-associated TCR beta chains in a later analysis were more clonally expanded and had lower generation probabilities. The cohort was sequenced for TCR beta chains only, and without alpha or paired-chain data the features that could be detected were limited. A few of the identified cytomegalovirus-associated TCR beta chains were confirmed in vitro to be specific for cytomegalovirus antigens. A cluster of highly shared sequence variants was judged likely to represent a technical artifact of the sequencing pipeline. The presence/absence analyses assumed that sequencing depth was roughly uniform across donors, and that assumption may not be true. Because the 87-base-pair reads could not distinguish some IMGT-functional V segments, including TRBV6-2 and TRBV6-3, those segments were excluded. Most CMV-associated TCR beta chains appeared to be HLA-restricted in a later analysis, and the HLA associations seemed to be driven largely by CMV exposure. According to a later genetic analysis, donors in an Asian-associated ancestry cluster had fewer N-insertions in productive TCRs than the roughly 700-donor mean. The study gave a list of 150 to 200 TCR beta chains associated with cytomegalovirus. V-gene and J-gene trimming of TCR beta chains was associated with a missense DCLRE1C variant in a later genetic analysis, and the association was replicated in an independent cohort.

The sequence is built from TRBV2 and TRBJ2-4, with TRBD1 perhaps the D gene, on 5 matching bases. The sample taken for sequencing was PBMCs. This clonotype originated in a male donor in good health and CMV-seronegative. The CDR3 here reads CASFSPRAGENDIQYF. The nucleotide sequence reads TGTGCCAGTTTTTCCCCCAGGGCTGGTGAGAATGACATTCAGTACTTC.